The 27 T cell receptor beta chains given below trace back to one sample, sequenced in a study of blood T cells in healthy people across ages. With a J-beta primer mix and a sample-barcoded 5' primer, a second PCR ran roughly 6 to 11 cycles. TCRdb fed the 5' RACE reads into MiXCR, producing one record per CDR3 protein. The sample holds about 600,000 distinct CDR3 sequences, around 50% seen once. Sequenced: blood. These receptors came from a man older than 75 in good health.

This rearrangement joins TRBV10-3 to TRBJ2-1; the D call may be TRBD1 or TRBD2 (7 bases each). Germline CDR1 ENHRY, CDR2 SYGVKD. The CDR3 length is 14 residues. V was trimmed by 0 bases and J by 10 bases, leaving 13 bases between them. CDR3 bases: TGTGCCATCAGTGAGTCTGGGAGGGGGCGAGAGCAGTTCTTC. Translation: CAISESGRGREQFF.

This sequence joins TRBV29-1 and TRBJ2-3, with 14 bases matching TRBD2. Germline CDR1 SQVTM, CDR2 ANQGSEA. The V gene end was trimmed by 7 bases and the J gene end by 6 bases; junction bases not matched to a gene: 18. The CDR3 runs to 18 residues. The CDR3 DNA sequence: TGCAGCGCCCTAAGGCGACTAGCGGGGGGGCTGCTTCCCGATACGCAGTATTTT. The encoded protein is CSALRRLAGGLLPDTQYF.

V gene TRBV20-1 combines with J gene TRBJ2-3, with D unresolved. V was pared by 4 bases and J by 0 bases, with 8 bases between. The CDR3 is 13 amino acids. The germline CDR1 and CDR2 sequences are DFQATT and SNEGSKA (reference sequence). In nucleotides, the CDR3 is TGCAGTGCTACTAACCCCAGCACAGATACGCAGTATTTT. Translation: CSATNPSTDTQYF.

This clonotype was seen only a few times. The genes are TRBV5-1 and TRBJ2-1, with 7 nucleotides matching TRBD2. CDR1 and CDR2 from the germline V gene are SGHRS and YFSETQ. Germline trimming cut 2 bases from V and 8 bases from J; bases unmatched to any gene: 10. The CDR3 totals 15 residues. CDR3 sequence reads: CASSLAAGAGYEQFF. Here the CDR3 DNA reads TGCGCCAGCAGCTTAGCGGCGGGAGCAGGGTATGAGCAGTTCTTC.

The chain couples TRBV30 to TRBJ1-2; 12 bases fit TRBD1. Looked up from germline, CDR1 is GTSNPN and CDR2 is SVGIG (reference sequence). The CDR3 covers 16 residues. V was pared by 1 base and J by 7 bases, with 10 bases of the junction left unmatched. The CDR3 is CAWSAGTGGRLGGYTF. DNA for the CDR3: TGTGCCTGGAGTGCCGGGACAGGGGGCAGGTTGGGTGGCTACACCTTC.

This chain connects TRBV7-2 to TRBJ1-2, with 7 bases identical to TRBD1. Germline-derived CDR1 and CDR2 are SGHTA and FQGNSA. Unmatched junction bases numbered 6, after V lost 6 bases and J lost 2 bases. The CDR3 spans 14 residues. The CDR3 bases are TGTGCCAGCAGGTCCGGGACAGCCAACTATGGCTACACCTTC. It specifies CASRSGTANYGYTF.

This clonotype has just one count. The chain links TRBV29-1 to TRBJ1-4; possible D gene TRBD1, 6 bases. This CDR3 comprises 13 residues. The V gene lost 5 bases and the J gene lost 8 bases, with 15 bases spanning the gap. The germline CDR1 and CDR2 sequences are SQVTM and ANQGSEA. The CDR3 loop reads CSVRGGAREKLFF. The CDR3 DNA reads TGCAGCGTTCGTGGGGGCGCGAGAGAAAAACTGTTTTTT.

This sequence joins TRBV25-1 and TRBJ2-7; 8 nucleotides line up with TRBD2. Near its end, the DNA agrees better with TRBJ2-5, so the J call may be wrong. Germline assignment: CDR1 MGHDK and CDR2 SYGVNS. This CDR3 region has 16 residues. In DNA, the CDR3 is TGTGCCAGCAGTGAATCGGGAGGGGCACCGAGGGAGACCCAGTACTTC. Protein: CASSESGGAPRETQYF.

Note on this clonotype: The junction shows a germline mismatch at one end, possibly a read error. V is TRBV6-5 and J is TRBJ2-7; the D call may be TRBD1 or TRBD2 (5 bases each). Per germline, CDR1 MNHEY and CDR2 SVGAGI. The CDR3 totals 16 residues. The CDR3 DNA reads TGCGCCAGCAGCACCCCTTCCGGGGCAGCATCCTACGAGCAGTACTTC. It yields the protein CASSTPSGAASYEQYF.

The gene calls are TRBV7-2 and TRBJ2-7; D possibly corresponds to TRBD2 (6 bases). Trimming stripped 5 bases from V and 2 bases from J, with 13 bases between. This CDR3 spans 14 amino acids. In germline, CDR1 is SGHTA, CDR2 FQGNSA. CDR3 region: CASSATAGTYEQYF. As DNA, the CDR3 is TGTGCCAGCAGCGCGACCGCGGGGACCTACGAGCAGTACTTC.

The sample holds a few counts of this clonotype. This chain joins TRBV7-2 and TRBJ2-6; 8 bases line up with TRBD2. The CDR3 loop spans 17 amino acids. After removal of 4 bases from V and 7 bases from J, the junction contained 12 bases not matched to a gene. Looked up from germline, CDR1 is SGHTA and CDR2 is FQGNSA. Here the CDR3 DNA reads TGTGCCAGCAGCTCTCGGACTAGCAACAGTGGAGCCAACGTCCTGACTTTC. Translation: CASSSRTSNSGANVLTF.

In its sample, this clonotype was seen once. The CDR3 reads CATRGDDTEAFF. CDR3 coding DNA: TGTGCCACCAGGGGTGATGACACTGAAGCTTTCTTT. The chain is built from TRBV24-1 and TRBJ1-1; D not resolved. The CDR3 spans 12 residues. Germline CDR1 and CDR2: KGHDR and SFDVKD. V shed 7 bases and J shed 3 bases, with 8 bases lying between them.

The J gene is TRBJ2-7, the V gene TRBV10-3; D tentatively reads TRBD1 or TRBD2 (6 bases each). Per the germline V gene, CDR1 is ENHRY and CDR2 is SYGVKD. The CDR3 loop spans 11 amino acids. The V end lost 11 bases, the J end lost 4 bases, and 12 bases lay between the germline ends. In nucleotides, the CDR3 is TGTGCCGCATCGGGGGCGTACGAGCAGTACTTC. This translates into CAASGAYEQYF.

The rearrangement links TRBV2 to TRBJ2-7; TRBD1 matches 9 bases. J gave up 5 bases and V 8 bases, and 10 bases lay outside the gene matches. The CDR3 is 14 amino acids. Germline CDR1 SNHLY, CDR2 FYNNEI. Here the CDR3 reads CASQGDRASDEQYF. The CDR3 region has the DNA TGTGCCAGCCAGGGGGACAGGGCTTCTGACGAGCAGTACTTC.

The chain has TRBV12-3 or TRBV12-4 and TRBJ2-1; tentative D call: TRBD1 (6 bases). This CDR3 has 14 residues. V was clipped by 6 bases and J by 0 bases, with 9 bases between them. The CDR3 reads CASSRTDSYNEQFF. CDR3 sequence (DNA): TGTGCCAGCAGCCGGACAGACTCCTACAATGAGCAGTTCTTC.

The chain recombines TRBV20-1 with TRBJ2-1; no definite D call. This CDR3 contains 12 residues. Germline V gene data show CDR1 as DFQATT and CDR2 as SNEGSKA (reference sequence). Deletions cut 3 bases from V and 7 bases from J, with 10 bases between. The CDR3 here is CSARTDNNEQFF. CDR3 DNA: TGCAGTGCTAGGACTGACAATAATGAGCAGTTCTTC.

This chain links TRBV20-1 with TRBJ2-1; 9 bases fit TRBD2. From germline, CDR1 is DFQATT and CDR2 SNEGSKA (reference sequence). J lost 5 bases, V lost 0 bases, and 5 bases had no gene match. The CDR3 runs to 15 residues. The CDR3 sequence: CSARDPSGNNNEQFF. CDR3 sequence (DNA): TGCAGTGCTAGAGACCCTAGCGGGAATAACAATGAGCAGTTCTTC.

This clonotype came up a few times. This chain uses TRBV3-1 with TRBJ2-1; D is uncertain. Germline V gene data show CDR1 as LGHDT and CDR2 as YNNKEL (reference sequence). Trimming stripped 5 bases from V and 1 base from J, with 6 bases between. This CDR3 spans 13 amino acids. CDR3 in amino acids: CASSARSYNEQFF. For the CDR3, the DNA is TGTGCCAGCAGCGCGAGGTCCTACAATGAGCAGTTCTTC.

The table lists this clonotype with a few counts. A read error may account for a junction end that differs from germline. V is TRBV4-3 and J is TRBJ2-5; 8 nucleotides match TRBD1. The V gene's germline CDR1 is LGHNA and CDR2 YSLEER. The CDR3 is 17 residues long. CDR3 coding DNA: TGCGCCAGCAGCGAAGACAGGGGAGAGCCCTACCAAGAGACCCAGTACTTC. Amino acids: CASSEDRGEPYQETQYF.

This clonotype was detected ten times or more. The CDR3 here is CASSPEQGRNYGYTF. Written as DNA, the CDR3 is TGTGCCAGCAGCCCCGAACAGGGGCGAAACTATGGCTACACCTTC. The chain is built from TRBV6-6 and TRBJ1-2; 7 bases line up with TRBD1. The CDR3 loop spans 15 amino acids. Germline V gene data show CDR1 as MNHNY and CDR2 as SVGAGI (reference sequence). J was trimmed by 2 bases and V by 6 bases; bases with no gene match: 9.

The V and J genes are TRBV3-1 and TRBJ1-1, with D perhaps matching TRBD1 (5 bases). Germline values: CDR1 LGHDT, CDR2 YNNKEL (reference sequence). V was trimmed by 1 base and J by 3 bases, leaving 12 bases between them. This CDR3 has 15 residues. The CDR3 loop is CASSQAGRGYTEAFF. DNA of the CDR3: TGTGCCAGCAGCCAAGCCGGGCGGGGGTACACTGAAGCTTTCTTT.

The rearrangement joins TRBV5-1 to TRBJ2-5, with a possible D match to TRBD2 (7 bases). This CDR3 contains 14 residues. The germline CDR1 and CDR2 sequences are SGHRS and YFSETQ. Between the trimmed V and J ends, which lost 3 bases and 4 bases, there was a span of 13 bases. The CDR3 is CASSYRGAVETQYF. The CDR3 DNA reads as TGCGCCAGCAGCTATCGGGGGGCGGTAGAGACCCAGTACTTC.

This chain connects TRBV18 to TRBJ2-5; 8 positions agree with TRBD2. This CDR3 is built from 17 residues. V gave up 2 bases and J gave up 4 bases; unmatched junction bases: 12. From germline, CDR1 is KGHSH and CDR2 LQKENI. CDR3 in DNA: TGTGCCAGCTCACCAATAACGTTGAGCGGGAGTGGAGAGACCCAGTACTTC. Its translation: CASSPITLSGSGETQYF.

In regard to this clonotype: The junction does not match germline at one end; this may be a read error. This rearrangement joins TRBV2 to TRBJ2-1; TRBD2 agrees at 10 bases. CDR1 is SNHLY, CDR2 FYNNEI, per germline. CDR3 size: 15 residues. DNA of the CDR3: TGTGCCGGCAGGAGGACTAGCGGAATACAAAATGAGCAGTTCTTC. This gives the protein CAGRRTSGIQNEQFF.

V is TRBV14 and J is TRBJ2-7; a weak D match, TRBD1 (6 bases). In germline, CDR1 is SGHDN, CDR2 FVKESK. The CDR3 runs to 15 residues. V lost 4 bases, J lost 7 bases, and 20 bases lay in between. CDR3 in DNA: TGTGCCAGCAGCCGCCTTGACCAGGGGAGCGATGAGCAGTACTTC. It yields the protein CASSRLDQGSDEQYF. Full variable domain (rest looked up from reference TRBV14 and TRBJ2-7): EAGVTQFPSHSVIEKGQTVTLRCDPISGHDNLYWYRRVMGKEIKFLLHFVKESKQDESGMPNNRFLAERTGGTYSTLKVQPAELEDSGVYFCASSRLDQGSDEQYFGPGTRLTVT.

This rearrangement joins TRBV10-3 to TRBJ2-7; D remains ambiguous. The germline V gene encodes CDR1 ENHRY and CDR2 SYGVKD. The V end lost 3 bases, the J end lost 0 bases, and 9 bases lay between the germline ends. The CDR3 is made up of 14 amino acids. The CDR3 DNA reads as TGTGCCATCAGTGATGTAGAAAGCTCCTACGAGCAGTACTTC. Translated: CAISDVESSYEQYF.

This clonotype was detected only a few times. This chain links TRBV4-3 with TRBJ2-7, with D hard to call. This CDR3 is 15 amino acids long. V dropped 4 bases and J dropped 2 bases, with 15 bases sitting between them. Germline CDR1 reads LGHNA; CDR2 reads YSLEER. CDR3 sequence (DNA): TGCGCCAGCAGCCCAAGATTAGCACAGACCTACGAGCAGTACTTC. Protein sequence: CASSPRLAQTYEQYF.